The entry below describes one T cell receptor beta chain. The authors' processing: Amplified reference gene primers provided the basis for estimating nucleated cell counts. Data came from immunoSEQ multiplex PCR; TCRdb stores just in-frame clones and leaves some out. The V and J calls and clone size come from that table; D and trimming were worked out from the DNA. The sample holds around 100,000 clones; about 92% are singletons and the top ten take 6.5% to 8.5%. Germline assignment: CDR1 SGHDN and CDR2 FVKESK. This CDR3 is built from 18 residues. The V segment lost 1 base and the J segment 1 base; nucleotides outside the gene matches: 9. This record comes from a study of blood T cell repertoires in COVID-19.

This receptor was identified in a man aged 18 to 30 with COVID-19, enrolled during active disease. The chain carries TRBV14 and TRBJ2-7; 11 bases align to TRBD1. Sequenced material: peripheral blood. The CDR3 nucleotides are TGTGCCAGCAGCCAAGCCACCTTAGGGGACAGGGGGTCCTACGAGCAGTACTTC. Translated, it gives CASSQATLGDRGSYEQYF.